The sequence of this T cell receptor beta chain was determined in a study of blood T cell repertoires in COVID-19. At the level of the study: Sites across the United States, Italy and Spain contributed samples from acute and convalescent COVID-19.

CDR1 and CDR2 (germline): KGHSH, LQKENI. The V and J ends lost 3 bases and 9 bases respectively, with 18 bases between them. The CDR3 sequence is 15 residues long. Seattle cases were enrolled at active infection and followed longitudinally. In the authors' methods: Estimation of nucleated cell counts was performed using reference gene primer amplification. Profiling relied on immunoSEQ multiplex PCR, and the TCRdb table lists in-frame clones only, not all of them. Clonal size and the V and J genes are those of that table, whereas D and trimming came from the DNA. The sample records under 200,000 clones, 84% being singletons.

Sequenced material: peripheral blood. The source is an older woman with COVID-19, enrolled during active disease. V and J are TRBV18 and TRBJ2-1, with D perhaps matching TRBD2 (5 bases). The DNA for the CDR3 is TGTGCCAGCTCACCCCGGACTCAAGCTCCCAGTGAGCAGTTCTTC. Protein sequence: CASSPRTQAPSEQFF.